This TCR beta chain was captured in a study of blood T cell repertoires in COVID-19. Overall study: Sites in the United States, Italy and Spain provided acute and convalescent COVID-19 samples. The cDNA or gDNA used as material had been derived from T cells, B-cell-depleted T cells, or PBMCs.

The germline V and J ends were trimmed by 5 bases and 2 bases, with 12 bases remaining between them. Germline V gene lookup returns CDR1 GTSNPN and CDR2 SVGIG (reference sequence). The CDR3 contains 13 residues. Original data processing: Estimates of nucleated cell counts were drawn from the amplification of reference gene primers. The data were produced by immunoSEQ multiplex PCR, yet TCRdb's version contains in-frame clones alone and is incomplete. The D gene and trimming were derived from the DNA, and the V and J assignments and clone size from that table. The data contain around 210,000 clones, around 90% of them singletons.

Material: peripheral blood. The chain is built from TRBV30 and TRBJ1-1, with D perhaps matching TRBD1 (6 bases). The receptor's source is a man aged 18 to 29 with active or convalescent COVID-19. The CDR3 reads CAWEGQTNTEAFF. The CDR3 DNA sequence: TGTGCCTGGGAGGGACAAACCAACACTGAAGCTTTCTTT.